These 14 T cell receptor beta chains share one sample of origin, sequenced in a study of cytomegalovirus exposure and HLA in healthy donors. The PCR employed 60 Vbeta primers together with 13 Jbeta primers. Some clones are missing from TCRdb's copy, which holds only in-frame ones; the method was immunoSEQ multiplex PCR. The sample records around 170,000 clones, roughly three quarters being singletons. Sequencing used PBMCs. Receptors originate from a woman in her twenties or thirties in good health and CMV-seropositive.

The CDR3: CASEPGTGGYEQYF. As DNA, the CDR3 is TGTGCCAGCGAGCCAGGGACAGGGGGCTACGAGCAGTACTTC. The chain is built from TRBV6-1 and TRBJ2-7; 11 nucleotides match TRBD1. The CDR3 has 14 amino acids. The V segment lost 8 bases and the J segment 3 bases; nucleotides outside the gene matches: 6. The germline V gene has CDR1 MNHNS and CDR2 SASEGT.

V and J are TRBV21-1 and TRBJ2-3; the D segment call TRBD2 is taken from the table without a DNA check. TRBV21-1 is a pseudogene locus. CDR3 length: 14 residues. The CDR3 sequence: CASSKGTSGATQYF. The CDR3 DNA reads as TGTGCCAGCAGCAAGGGGACTAGCGGAGCTACGCAGTATTTT.

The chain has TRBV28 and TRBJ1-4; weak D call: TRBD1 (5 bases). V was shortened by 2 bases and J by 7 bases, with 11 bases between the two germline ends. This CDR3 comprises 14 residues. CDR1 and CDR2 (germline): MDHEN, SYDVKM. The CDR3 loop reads CASSLPGGGEKLFF. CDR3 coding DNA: TGTGCCAGCAGTTTACCCGGGGGAGGTGAAAAACTGTTTTTT.

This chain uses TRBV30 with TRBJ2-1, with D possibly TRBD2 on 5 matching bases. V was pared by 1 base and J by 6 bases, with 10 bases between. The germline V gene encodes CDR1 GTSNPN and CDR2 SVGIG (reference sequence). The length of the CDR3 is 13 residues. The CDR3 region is CAWSGTASNEQFF. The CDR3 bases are TGTGCCTGGAGTGGGACTGCCAGCAATGAGCAGTTCTTC.

The DNA for the CDR3 is TGCGCCAGCAGCTCCCAGGGTGCCGGGGAGCTGTTTTTT. This translates into CASSSQGAGELFF. The V and J genes are TRBV5-1 and TRBJ2-2, with D possibly TRBD1 on 5 matching bases. V was cut by 3 bases and J by 6 bases, with 9 bases left in between. The CDR3 totals 13 residues. Germline values: CDR1 SGHRS, CDR2 YFSETQ.

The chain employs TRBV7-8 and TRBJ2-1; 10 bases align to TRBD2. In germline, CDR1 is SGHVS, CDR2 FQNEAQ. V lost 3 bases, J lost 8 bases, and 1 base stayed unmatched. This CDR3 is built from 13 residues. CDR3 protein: CASSFGLADEQFF. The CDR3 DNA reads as TGTGCCAGCAGCTTTGGACTAGCGGATGAGCAGTTCTTC.

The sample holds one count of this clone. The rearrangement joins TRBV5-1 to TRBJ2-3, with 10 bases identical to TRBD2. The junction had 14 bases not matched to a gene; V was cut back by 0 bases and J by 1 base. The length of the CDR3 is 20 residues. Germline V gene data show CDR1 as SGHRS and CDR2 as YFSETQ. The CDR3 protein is CASSLVLRLAGAGRTDTQYF. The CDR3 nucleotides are TGCGCCAGCAGCTTGGTCCTACGGCTAGCGGGGGCCGGTCGCACAGATACGCAGTATTTT.

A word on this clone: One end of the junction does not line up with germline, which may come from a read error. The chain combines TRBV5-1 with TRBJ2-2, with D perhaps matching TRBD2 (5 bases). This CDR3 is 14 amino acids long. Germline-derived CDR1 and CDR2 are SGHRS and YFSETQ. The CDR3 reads CASLLGINTGELLF. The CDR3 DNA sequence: TGCGCCAGCCTACTAGGAATTAACACCGGGGAGCTGCTTTTT.

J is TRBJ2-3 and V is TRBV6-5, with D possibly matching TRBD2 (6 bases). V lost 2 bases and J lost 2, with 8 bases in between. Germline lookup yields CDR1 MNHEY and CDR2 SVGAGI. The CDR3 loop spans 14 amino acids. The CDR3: CASSYRGITDTQYF. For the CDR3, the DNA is TGTGCCAGCAGTTACCGGGGGATCACAGATACGCAGTATTTT.

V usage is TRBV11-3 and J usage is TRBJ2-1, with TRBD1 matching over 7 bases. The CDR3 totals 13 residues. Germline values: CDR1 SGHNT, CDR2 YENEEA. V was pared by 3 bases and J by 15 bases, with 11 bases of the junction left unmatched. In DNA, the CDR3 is TGTGCCAGCAGCTTTTTCCGGGACAGCCTGAGGTTCTTC. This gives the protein CASSFFRDSLRFF.

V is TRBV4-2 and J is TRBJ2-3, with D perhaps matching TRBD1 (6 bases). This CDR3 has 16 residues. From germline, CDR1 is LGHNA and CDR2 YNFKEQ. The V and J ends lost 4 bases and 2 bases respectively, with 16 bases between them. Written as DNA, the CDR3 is TGTGCCAGCAGCCCGCAGGCAGGGGCGGACACAGATACGCAGTATTTT. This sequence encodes CASSPQAGADTDTQYF.

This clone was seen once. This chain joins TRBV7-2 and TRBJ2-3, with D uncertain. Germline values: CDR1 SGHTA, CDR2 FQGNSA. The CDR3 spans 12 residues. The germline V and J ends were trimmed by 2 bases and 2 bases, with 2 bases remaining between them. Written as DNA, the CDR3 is TGTGCCAGCAGCTTATACACAGATACGCAGTATTTT. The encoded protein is CASSLYTDTQYF.

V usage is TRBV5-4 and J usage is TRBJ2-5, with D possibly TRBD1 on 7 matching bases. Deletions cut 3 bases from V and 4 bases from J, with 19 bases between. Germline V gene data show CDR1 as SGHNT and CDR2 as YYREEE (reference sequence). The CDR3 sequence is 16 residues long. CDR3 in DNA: TGTGCCAGCAGCTCTATGCCCCAGGGGGGAGGAGAGACCCAGTACTTC. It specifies CASSSMPQGGGETQYF.

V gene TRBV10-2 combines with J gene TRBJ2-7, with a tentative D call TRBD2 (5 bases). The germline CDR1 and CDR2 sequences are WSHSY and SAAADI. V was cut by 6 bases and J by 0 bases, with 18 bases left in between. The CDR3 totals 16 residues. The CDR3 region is CASSDPGLLSSYEQYF. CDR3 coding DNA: TGCGCCAGCAGCGACCCAGGACTCCTTAGCTCCTACGAGCAGTACTTC.